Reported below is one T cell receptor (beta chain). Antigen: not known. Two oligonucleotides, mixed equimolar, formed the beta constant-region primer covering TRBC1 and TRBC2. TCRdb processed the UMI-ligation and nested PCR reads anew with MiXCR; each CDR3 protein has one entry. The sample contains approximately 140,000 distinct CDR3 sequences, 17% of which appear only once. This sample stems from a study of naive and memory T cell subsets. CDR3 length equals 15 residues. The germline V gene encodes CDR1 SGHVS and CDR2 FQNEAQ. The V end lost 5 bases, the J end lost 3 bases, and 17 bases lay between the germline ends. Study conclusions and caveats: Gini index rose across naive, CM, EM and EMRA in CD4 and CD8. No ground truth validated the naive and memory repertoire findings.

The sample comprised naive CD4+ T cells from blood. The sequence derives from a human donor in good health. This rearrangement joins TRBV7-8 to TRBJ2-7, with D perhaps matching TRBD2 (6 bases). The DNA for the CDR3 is TGTGCCAGCAGCCCGCCGGGACTTTCTAACTACGAGCAGTACTTC. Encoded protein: CASSPPGLSNYEQYF.